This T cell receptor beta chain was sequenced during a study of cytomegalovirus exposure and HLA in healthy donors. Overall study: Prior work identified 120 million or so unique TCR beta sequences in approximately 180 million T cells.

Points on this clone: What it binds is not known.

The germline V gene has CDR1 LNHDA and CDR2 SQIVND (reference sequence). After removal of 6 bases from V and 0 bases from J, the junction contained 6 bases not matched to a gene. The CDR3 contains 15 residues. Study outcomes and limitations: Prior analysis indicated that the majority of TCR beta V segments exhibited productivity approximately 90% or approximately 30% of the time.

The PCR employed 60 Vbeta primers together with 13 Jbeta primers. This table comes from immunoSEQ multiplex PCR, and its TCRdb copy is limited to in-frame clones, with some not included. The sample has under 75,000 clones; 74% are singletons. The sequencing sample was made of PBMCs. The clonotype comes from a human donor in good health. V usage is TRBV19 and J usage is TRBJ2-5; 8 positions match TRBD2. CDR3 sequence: CASSSGREDQETQYF. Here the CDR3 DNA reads TGTGCCAGTAGCTCCGGGCGGGAGGACCAAGAGACCCAGTACTTC.